The 12 T cell receptor beta chains reported below all come from one sample, sequenced in a study of blood T cell repertoires in COVID-19. Data came from immunoSEQ multiplex PCR; TCRdb stores just in-frame clones and leaves some out. The table records under 300,000 clones, about nine tenths of them present only once. Material: peripheral blood. These receptors came from a woman aged 40-49 years with acute or convalescent COVID-19.

The chain joins TRBV2 to TRBJ1-2; 12 bases agree with TRBD1. Losses at the gene ends were 9 bases for V and 4 bases for J; bases not matched to a gene: 3. Looked up from germline, CDR1 is SNHLY and CDR2 is FYNNEI. CDR3 length: 13 residues. The CDR3 is CASGTGGPYGYTF. CDR3 bases: TGTGCCAGTGGGACAGGGGGCCCCTATGGCTACACCTTC.

V gene TRBV2 combines with J gene TRBJ1-3; perhaps TRBD1 as D (5 bases). Per the germline V gene, CDR1 is SNHLY and CDR2 is FYNNEI. This CDR3 has 14 amino acids. Between the trimmed V and J ends, which lost 3 bases and 2 bases, there was a span of 8 bases. The CDR3, as DNA: TGTGCCAGCAGTGATACAGGCGCTGGAAACACCATATATTTT. The encoded protein is CASSDTGAGNTIYF.

CDR3 sequence reads: CASSQVQQGEQYV. The CDR3 DNA is TGTGCCAGCAGCCAAGTTCAACAGGGTGAGCAGTACGTC. The chain combines TRBV14 with TRBJ2-7; D perhaps matches TRBD1 (6 bases). The germline CDR1 and CDR2 sequences are SGHDN and FVKESK. Trimming cost V 1 base and J 7 bases, with 11 bases left between them. The CDR3 totals 13 residues.

This clone came up once. The chain couples TRBV27 to TRBJ1-1; D is unresolved. Germline V CDR1 and CDR2: MNHEY, SMNVEV (reference sequence). The ends were cut back, 5 bases at V and 4 bases at J, with 20 bases in the middle. The CDR3 contains 16 residues. CDR3 sequence reads: CASSSVRLRSSTEAFF. The CDR3 coding sequence is TGTGCCAGCAGTAGCGTAAGGTTGCGAAGCAGCACTGAAGCTTTCTTT.

The genes are TRBV7-8 and TRBJ1-1, with 7 bases fitting TRBD1. The CDR3 is 15 residues long. Germline V gives CDR1 SGHVS, CDR2 FQNEAQ. With V trimmed by 1 base and J by 6 bases, 8 bases remained unmatched. The CDR3 protein is CASSLVPTGKSEAFF. The DNA for the CDR3 is TGTGCCAGCAGCTTAGTACCGACAGGGAAATCTGAAGCTTTCTTT.

The V call is TRBV7-9, the J call TRBJ2-3; a weak D match, TRBD2 (6 bases). The CDR3 has 18 amino acids. Between the trimmed V and J ends, which lost 3 bases and 1 base, there was a span of 20 bases. CDR1 is SEHNR, CDR2 FQNEAQ, per germline (reference sequence). For the CDR3, the DNA is TGTGCCAGCAGCTTCCTAATGACCCCGGGGGAGGGCACAGATACGCAGTATTTT. Its translation: CASSFLMTPGEGTDTQYF.

The chain carries TRBV11-2 and TRBJ2-1; 10 nucleotides align to TRBD2. From germline, CDR1 is SGHAT and CDR2 FQNNGV. The CDR3 spans 17 residues. Germline trimming cut 6 bases from V and 0 bases from J; bases unmatched to any gene: 8. The CDR3 reads CASRSLAGGSSYNEQFF. The CDR3 DNA reads TGTGCCAGCAGATCGTTAGCGGGGGGAAGCTCCTACAATGAGCAGTTCTTC.

The J gene is TRBJ1-1, the V gene TRBV25-1; no definite D call. This CDR3 is built from 12 residues. V was trimmed by 10 bases and J by 8 bases, leaving 17 bases between them. Germline loops: CDR1 MGHDK, CDR2 SYGVNS. CDR3 DNA: TGTGCCACCTCGAGTCCGCTAGGAGAAGCTTTCTTT. It yields the protein CATSSPLGEAFF.

The chain uses TRBV12-3 or TRBV12-4 and TRBJ1-3; unclear D gene. CDR3 size: 13 residues. V lost 1 base and J 3 bases, leaving 4 bases between the germline ends. Here the CDR3 reads CASSLGSGNTIYF. The CDR3 nucleotides are TGTGCCAGCAGTTTAGGGAGTGGAAACACCATATATTTT.

This clone came up once. In DNA form, the CDR3 reads TGTGCCAGCAGCAGTTATCCAGGCGACTATGGCTACACCTTC. Translation gives CASSSYPGDYGYTF. The chain has TRBV11-2 and TRBJ1-2; D remains ambiguous. Germline lookup yields CDR1 SGHAT and CDR2 FQNNGV. The CDR3 sequence is 14 residues long. Deletions cut 5 bases from V and 3 bases from J, with 13 bases between.

The chain joins TRBV30 to TRBJ1-4; no clear D gene. The V gene's germline CDR1 is GTSNPN and CDR2 SVGIG (reference sequence). The CDR3 totals 14 residues. The germline V and J ends were trimmed by 2 bases and 8 bases, with 15 bases remaining between them. This chain's CDR3 is CAWSTPLPREKLFF. DNA of the CDR3: TGTGCCTGGAGTACCCCACTGCCGCGAGAAAAACTGTTTTTT.

This clone was detected once. V is TRBV20-1 and J is TRBJ2-1; no definite D call. The CDR3 has 10 residues. The V end lost 0 bases, the J end lost 12 bases, and 6 bases lay between the germline ends. Germline V gene lookup returns CDR1 DFQATT and CDR2 SNEGSKA (reference sequence). The CDR3 sequence: CSAREEMQFF. The CDR3 bases are TGCAGTGCTAGAGAGGAGATGCAGTTCTTC.